A selection of T cell receptor beta chains follows, all from one sample in a study of T-cell memory formation after mild COVID-19. TCRdb redid the calling of the 5' RACE reads with MiXCR, one entry per CDR3 protein. Of a few hundred thousand distinct CDR3 sequences in the sample, 28% were seen once. Sequencing was carried out using PBMCs or a T cell subset sorted from them (not recorded which). These receptors came from an adult woman who had mild COVID-19 (a few samples of this study predate the infection). Cell type and time point are not known. Each CDR3 is given with its conserved first and last residue. The D gene is left open where the match is weak. Only some rows state a clone size, as once, few, many or a class for expanded clones.

CDR3nt,CDR3aa,abundance,j_gene,v_gene,d_gene
TGTGCCATCACCCGCGGGGCTTCTAGCACAGATACGCAGTATTTT,CAITRGASSTDTQYF,NA,TRBJ2-3,TRBV10-3,NA
TGTGCCAGCGGGCCAGGAAACACCATATATTTT,CASGPGNTIYF,NA,TRBJ1-3,TRBV11-2,NA
TGCGCCAGCAGCTCCGTAGGGAACACTGAAGCTTTCTTT,CASSSVGNTEAFF,NA,TRBJ1-1,TRBV5-1,NA
TGCGCCAGCAGCTCGACAGCAGGGGTCTCTGGGGCCAACGTCCTGACTTTC,CASSSTAGVSGANVLTF,NA,TRBJ2-6,TRBV5-1,NA
TGTGCCAGCAGCTTATCCCCGGGATCGGGGACCCAGTACTTC,CASSLSPGSGTQYF,NA,TRBJ2-5,TRBV7-2,NA
TGTGCCACCAGCAGGCCCAAAATCCCAGGGGGGGATACGCAGTATTTT,CATSRPKIPGGDTQYF,few,TRBJ2-3,TRBV15,NA
TGTGCCAGCAGCCGACAGGGGCCCGGGGAGCTGTTTTTT,CASSRQGPGELFF,NA,TRBJ2-2,TRBV7-9,TRBD1
TGTGCCAGCAGTTTCGGGCCCTCCGGGGGGCCCCAGCATTTT,CASSFGPSGGPQHF,NA,TRBJ1-5,TRBV27,NA
TGTGCCAGCAGCGTAGTGTTTTCGGCAGATACGCAGTATTTT,CASSVVFSADTQYF,few,TRBJ2-3,TRBV9,NA
TGTGCCAGCAGCTTGGGGCCCGGGACTAGCGGGTCGGGGGCGCAGTACTTC,CASSLGPGTSGSGAQYF,few,TRBJ2-7,TRBV7-2,TRBD2
TGCGCCAGCAGCCAACGGACACCCTCGGATGGCTACACCTTC,CASSQRTPSDGYTF,few,TRBJ1-2,TRBV4-3,NA
TGTGCCAGCAGCCCCGGGGAGGTTAACTATGGCTACACCTTC,CASSPGEVNYGYTF,NA,TRBJ1-2,TRBV7-6,NA
TGTGCCAGCAGCCAAACCCCTAGCGGGGCCTACAATGAGCAGTTCTTC,CASSQTPSGAYNEQFF,few,TRBJ2-1,TRBV3-1,TRBD2
TGTGCCAGCAGTTTAACGGACTCCGAGCAGTACTTC,CASSLTDSEQYF,once,TRBJ2-7,TRBV27,NA
TGTGCCAGCAGTGAGAGGACTAGCGGGGGGGATGCGGAGACCCAGTACTTC,CASSERTSGGDAETQYF,once,TRBJ2-5,TRBV7-9,TRBD2
TGTGCCACCAGGGGGGTAGGGACTGAAGCTTTCTTT,CATRGVGTEAFF,few,TRBJ1-1,TRBV24-1,NA
TGTGCCACCTCCCTACGGGGACCTACTGAAGCTTTCTTT,CATSLRGPTEAFF,NA,TRBJ1-1,TRBV19,NA
TGCAGCGTTGTCGGGAGGACTGTTCGCTCCTACAATGAGCAGTTCTTC,CSVVGRTVRSYNEQFF,few,TRBJ2-1,TRBV29-1,TRBD2
TGCGCCAGCAGCTTGGATCCCGGGACAGGGGTGGGCACAGATACGCAGTATTTT,CASSLDPGTGVGTDTQYF,once,TRBJ2-3,TRBV5-1,TRBD1
TGCGCCAGCAGCTTTGGTCCAGAAGAGACCCAGTACTTC,CASSFGPEETQYF,NA,TRBJ2-5,TRBV5-1,NA
TGTGCCACCAGAGGGCACGGAGCGGCAGATACGCAGTATTTT,CATRGHGAADTQYF,few,TRBJ2-3,TRBV6-4,NA
TGCAGTGCTAGGCGGAGGCGGGACTCCCAAAGGATGAACACTGAAGCTTTCTTT,CSARRRRDSQRMNTEAFF,NA,TRBJ1-1,TRBV20-1,NA
TGTGCCAGCAGCCCCCTTGCCCTCAATGAGCAGTTCTTC,CASSPLALNEQFF,NA,TRBJ2-1,TRBV14,NA
TGTGCCAGCAGCCTACAACAGGGTAGCTACAATGAGCAGTTCTTC,CASSLQQGSYNEQFF,few,TRBJ2-1,TRBV7-3,NA
TGCAGCGTGAGGCGGGACGGAAACTATGGCTACACCTTC,CSVRRDGNYGYTF,once,TRBJ1-2,TRBV29-1,NA
TGTGCCAGCAGCCAATCCGGGGGCGACGACGAGCAGTACTTC,CASSQSGGDDEQYF,NA,TRBJ2-7,TRBV4-2,NA
TGTGCCATCAGTGATGTTGGGACAAGCAATCAGCCCCAGCATTTT,CAISDVGTSNQPQHF,few,TRBJ1-5,TRBV10-3,NA
TGCGCCAGCAGCCCAGGATGGGTAGCCGATTACAATGAGCAGTTCTTC,CASSPGWVADYNEQFF,few,TRBJ2-1,TRBV5-1,NA
TGTGCCAGCAGCTTAGAAAGGGGGGCGGGATCCAATGAGCAGTTCTTC,CASSLERGAGSNEQFF,NA,TRBJ2-1,TRBV11-2,NA
TGCAGTGCTAGAGATCTCTCGAGCTACGAGCAGTACTTC,CSARDLSSYEQYF,few,TRBJ2-7,TRBV20-1,NA
TGCGCCAGCAGCTCGGGACAGGGGGCTTCTGAAGCTTTCTTT,CASSSGQGASEAFF,NA,TRBJ1-1,TRBV5-1,TRBD1
TGTGCCAGCAGCTTGACTAGCGGGAGTGCAGATACGCAGTATTTT,CASSLTSGSADTQYF,NA,TRBJ2-3,TRBV7-9,TRBD2
TGTGCCAGCAGCCCCCGGACAGGGAGCTATGAAGCTTTCTTT,CASSPRTGSYEAFF,NA,TRBJ1-1,TRBV7-9,TRBD1
TGTGCCAGCAGTTTATCGGGGGCAGGGGGTCGCTACGAGCAGTACTTC,CASSLSGAGGRYEQYF,NA,TRBJ2-7,TRBV27,TRBD1
TGTGCCAGCAGTTTAGCTAGCGGGGTCTACCCAGCCGGAGAGACCCAGTACTTC,CASSLASGVYPAGETQYF,NA,TRBJ2-5,TRBV12-3/TRBV12-4,TRBD2
TGTGCCAGCGGCGATCAGCCCCAGCATTTT,CASGDQPQHF,NA,TRBJ1-5,TRBV19,NA
TGTGCCAGCAGCCCAGGACAGAGTCGCGTTTCCTATGGCTACACCTTC,CASSPGQSRVSYGYTF,few,TRBJ1-2,TRBV7-9,NA
TGTGCCAGCAGCCCCGGACAGGGGGGACCGAACACTGAAGCTTTCTTT,CASSPGQGGPNTEAFF,NA,TRBJ1-1,TRBV9,TRBD1
TGTGCCAGCTCATCCACTAGCGGGGGCAACGAGCAGTACTTC,CASSSTSGGNEQYF,few,TRBJ2-7,TRBV18,TRBD2
TGTGCCAGCAGCCGCACCGGGACATTAGAGACCCAGTACTTC,CASSRTGTLETQYF,many,TRBJ2-5,TRBV12-3/TRBV12-4,NA
TGTGCCAGCAGCTTAGGGGGGAACACTGAAGCTTTCTTT,CASSLGGNTEAFF,many,TRBJ1-1,TRBV5-1,NA
TGTGCCAGCAGTTACACGGGGGGCTCGAATACGCAGTATTTT,CASSYTGGSNTQYF,many,TRBJ2-3,TRBV6-5,NA
TGTGCCACCAGTGACCACCGGACGGACAGCTCCTACGAGCAGTACTTC,CATSDHRTDSSYEQYF,NA,TRBJ2-7,TRBV24-1,NA
TGTGCCAGCGGATCTACTAGCGGTGAGACCCAGTACTTC,CASGSTSGETQYF,NA,TRBJ2-5,TRBV7-2,TRBD2
TGTGCCATCAGTGAGTCCCAGGGGGTTCGGTCGGAGACCCAGTACTTC,CAISESQGVRSETQYF,few,TRBJ2-5,TRBV10-3,TRBD1
TGTGCCAGCAGCTGGCCCCGACAGGGAGCCTCCTACAATGAGCAGTTCTTC,CASSWPRQGASYNEQFF,few,TRBJ2-1,TRBV12-3/TRBV12-4,TRBD1
TGTGCCAGCAGTCCTGGGGCCCTGGCGCAGTATTTT,CASSPGALAQYF,NA,TRBJ2-3,TRBV12-3/TRBV12-4,NA
TGTGCCATCAGTGAAAAAATGTACAATGAGCAGTTCTTC,CAISEKMYNEQFF,NA,TRBJ2-1,TRBV10-3,NA
TGTGCCAGCAGCCCCGTCGCAGGGGGTTTGTCCTACAATGAGCAGTTCTTC,CASSPVAGGLSYNEQFF,few,TRBJ2-1,TRBV7-9,TRBD1
TGTGCCAGCAGTGAAGTACAGGGTGGTGGCACTGAAGCTTTCTTT,CASSEVQGGGTEAFF,once,TRBJ1-1,TRBV2,NA
TGTGCCAGCTCACCACGTGGACATAAGGACACTGAAGCTTTCTTT,CASSPRGHKDTEAFF,NA,TRBJ1-1,TRBV18,NA